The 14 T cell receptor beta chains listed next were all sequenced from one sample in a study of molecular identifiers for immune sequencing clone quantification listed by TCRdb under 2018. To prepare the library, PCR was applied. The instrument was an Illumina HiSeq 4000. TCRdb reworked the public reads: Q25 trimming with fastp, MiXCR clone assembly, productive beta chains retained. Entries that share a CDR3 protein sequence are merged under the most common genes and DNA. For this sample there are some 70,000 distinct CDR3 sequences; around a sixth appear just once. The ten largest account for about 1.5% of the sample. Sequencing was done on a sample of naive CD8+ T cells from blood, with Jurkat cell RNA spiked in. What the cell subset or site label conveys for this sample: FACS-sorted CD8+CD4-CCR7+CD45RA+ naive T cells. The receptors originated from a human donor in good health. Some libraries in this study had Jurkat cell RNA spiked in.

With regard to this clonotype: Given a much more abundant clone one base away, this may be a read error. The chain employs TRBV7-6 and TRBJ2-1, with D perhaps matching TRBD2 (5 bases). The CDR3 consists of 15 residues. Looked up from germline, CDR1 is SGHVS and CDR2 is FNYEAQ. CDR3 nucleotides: TGTGCCGGCAGCTTAGCGTACGACGGGCACAATGAGCAGTTCTTC. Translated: CAGSLAYDGHNEQFF.

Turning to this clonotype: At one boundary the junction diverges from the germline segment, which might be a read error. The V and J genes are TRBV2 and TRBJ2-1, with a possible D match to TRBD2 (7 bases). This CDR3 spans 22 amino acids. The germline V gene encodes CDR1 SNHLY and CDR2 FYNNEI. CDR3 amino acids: CASGDPTTAFARGVRGSNEQLF. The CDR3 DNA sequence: TGTGCCAGCGGTGACCCCACAACGGCCTTCGCTCGGGGGGTTAGGGGGAGCAATGAGCAGCTCTTC.

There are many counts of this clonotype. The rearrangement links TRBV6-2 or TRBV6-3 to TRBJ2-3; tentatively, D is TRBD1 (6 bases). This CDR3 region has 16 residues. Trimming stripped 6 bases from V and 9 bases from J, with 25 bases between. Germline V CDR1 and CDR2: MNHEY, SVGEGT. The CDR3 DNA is TGTGCCAGCAGCCCACGTACAGGGTTCGGCTTGGGGACGCAGTATTTT. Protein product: CASSPRTGFGLGTQYF.

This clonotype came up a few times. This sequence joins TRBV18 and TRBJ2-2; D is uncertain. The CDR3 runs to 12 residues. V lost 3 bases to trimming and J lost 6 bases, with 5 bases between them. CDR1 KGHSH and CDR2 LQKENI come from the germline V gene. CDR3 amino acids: CASSPTPGELFF. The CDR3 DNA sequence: TGTGCCAGCTCACCGACCCCCGGGGAGCTGTTTTTT.

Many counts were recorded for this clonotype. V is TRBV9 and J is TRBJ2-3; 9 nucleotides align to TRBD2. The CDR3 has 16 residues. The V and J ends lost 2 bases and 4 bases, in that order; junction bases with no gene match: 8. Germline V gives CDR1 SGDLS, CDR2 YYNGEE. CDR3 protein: CASSVGTSLIADTQYF. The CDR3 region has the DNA TGTGCCAGCAGCGTTGGGACTAGCTTGATTGCAGATACGCAGTATTTT. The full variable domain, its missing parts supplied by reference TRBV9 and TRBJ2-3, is DSGVTQTPKHLITATGQRVTLRCSPRSGDLSVYWYQQSLDQGLQFLIQYYNGEERAKGNILERFSAQQFPDLHSELNLSSLELGDSALYFCASSVGTSLIADTQYFGPGTRLTVL.

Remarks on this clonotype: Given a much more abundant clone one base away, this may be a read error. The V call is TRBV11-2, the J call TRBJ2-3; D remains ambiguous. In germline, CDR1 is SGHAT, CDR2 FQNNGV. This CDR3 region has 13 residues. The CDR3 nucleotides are TGTGCCACAGCATCCTTGCGAGCTGATACGCGGTATTTT. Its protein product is CATASLRADTRYF.

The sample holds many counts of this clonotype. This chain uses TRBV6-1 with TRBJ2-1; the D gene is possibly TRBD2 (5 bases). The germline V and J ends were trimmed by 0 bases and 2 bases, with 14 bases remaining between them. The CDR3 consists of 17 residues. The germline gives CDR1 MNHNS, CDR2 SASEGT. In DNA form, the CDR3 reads TGTGCCAGCAGTGAAGCGCTATATGCGGGTCCCTACAATGAGCAGTTCTTC. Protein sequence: CASSEALYAGPYNEQFF.

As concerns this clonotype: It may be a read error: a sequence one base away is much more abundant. The CDR3 here is CASSKARTGDDEQFF. The CDR3 bases are TGTGCCAGCAGCAAAGCGCGGACAGGGGACGATGAGCAGTTCTTC. The chain joins TRBV21-1 to TRBJ2-1; TRBD1 is taken as the D call from the table, unchecked against the DNA. TRBV21-1 represents a pseudogene. The CDR3 spans 15 residues.

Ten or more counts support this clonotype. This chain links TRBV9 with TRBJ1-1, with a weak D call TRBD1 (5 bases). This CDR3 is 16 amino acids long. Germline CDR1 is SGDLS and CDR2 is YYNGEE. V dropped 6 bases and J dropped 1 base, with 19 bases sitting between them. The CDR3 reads CASIFPREAPNTEAFF. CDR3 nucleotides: TGTGCCAGCATTTTCCCCAGGGAAGCGCCGAACACTGAAGCTTTCTTT.

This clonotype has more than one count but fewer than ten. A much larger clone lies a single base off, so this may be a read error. This chain's CDR3 is CASSPGGRAAGELFF. The DNA for the CDR3 is TGTGCCAGCAGCCCTGGCGGGAGGGCGGCCGGGGAGCTGTTTTTT. The V gene is TRBV9, the J gene TRBJ2-2, with 9 bases identical to TRBD2. The CDR3 totals 15 residues. V was clipped by 4 bases and J by 6 bases; unmatched bases: 7. CDR1 and CDR2 (germline): SGDLS, YYNGEE.

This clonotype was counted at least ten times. The CDR3 DNA follows: TGCGCCAGCAGCTTTCCTGAGGGCCTTAGCACAGATACGCAGTATTTT. Translated, it gives CASSFPEGLSTDTQYF. V is TRBV5-1 and J is TRBJ2-3; TRBD2 might be the D (5 bases). The CDR3 is 16 residues long. Trimming removed 2 bases from V and 0 bases from J, with 13 bases in between. Germline CDR1 SGHRS, CDR2 YFSETQ.

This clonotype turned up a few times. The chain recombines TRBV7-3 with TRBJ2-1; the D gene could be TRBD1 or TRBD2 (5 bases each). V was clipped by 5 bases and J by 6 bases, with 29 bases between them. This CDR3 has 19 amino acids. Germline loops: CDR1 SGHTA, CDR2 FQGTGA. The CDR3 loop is CASSRDIGASGLLGNEQFF. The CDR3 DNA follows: TGTGCCAGCAGCCGGGATATTGGGGCTTCGGGTTTGTTGGGCAATGAGCAGTTCTTC.

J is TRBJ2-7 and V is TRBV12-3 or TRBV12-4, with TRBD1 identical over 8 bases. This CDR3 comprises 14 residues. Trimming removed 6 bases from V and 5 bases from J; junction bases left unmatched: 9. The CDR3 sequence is CASSLDRGWHEQYF. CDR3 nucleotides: TGTGCCAGCAGCCTCGACAGGGGATGGCACGAGCAGTACTTC.

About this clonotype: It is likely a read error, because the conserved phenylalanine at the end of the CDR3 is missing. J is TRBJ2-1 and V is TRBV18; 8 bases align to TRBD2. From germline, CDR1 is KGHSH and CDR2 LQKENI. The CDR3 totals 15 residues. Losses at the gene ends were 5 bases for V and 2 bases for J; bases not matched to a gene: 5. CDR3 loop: CASSTSGSTYNEQFS. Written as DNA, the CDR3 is TGTGCCAGCTCAACCAGCGGGAGTACCTACAATGAGCAGTTCTCC.